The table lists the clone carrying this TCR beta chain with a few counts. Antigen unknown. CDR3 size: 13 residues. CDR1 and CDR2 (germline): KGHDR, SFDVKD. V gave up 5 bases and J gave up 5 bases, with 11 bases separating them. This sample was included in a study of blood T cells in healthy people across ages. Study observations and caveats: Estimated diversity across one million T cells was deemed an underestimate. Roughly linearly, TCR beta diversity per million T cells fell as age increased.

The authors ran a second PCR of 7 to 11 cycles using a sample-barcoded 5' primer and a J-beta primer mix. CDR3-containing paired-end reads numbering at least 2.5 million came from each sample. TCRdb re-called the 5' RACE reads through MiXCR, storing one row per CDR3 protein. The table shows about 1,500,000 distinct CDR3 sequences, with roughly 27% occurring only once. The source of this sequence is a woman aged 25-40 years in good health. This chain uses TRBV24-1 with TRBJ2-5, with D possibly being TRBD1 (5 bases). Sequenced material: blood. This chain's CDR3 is CATSAPQGETQYF. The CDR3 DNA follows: TGTGCCACCAGTGCTCCGCAGGGCGAGACCCAGTACTTC.